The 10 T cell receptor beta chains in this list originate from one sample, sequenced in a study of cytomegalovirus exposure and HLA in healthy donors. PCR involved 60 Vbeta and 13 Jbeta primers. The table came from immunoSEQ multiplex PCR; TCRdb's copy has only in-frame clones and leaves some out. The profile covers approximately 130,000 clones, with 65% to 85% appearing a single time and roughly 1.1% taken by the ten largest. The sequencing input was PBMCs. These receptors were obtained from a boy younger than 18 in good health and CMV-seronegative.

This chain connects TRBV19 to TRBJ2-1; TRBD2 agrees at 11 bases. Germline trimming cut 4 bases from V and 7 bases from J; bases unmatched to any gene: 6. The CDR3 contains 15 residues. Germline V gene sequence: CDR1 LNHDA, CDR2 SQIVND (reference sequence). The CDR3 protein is CASSTLAGGSNEQFF. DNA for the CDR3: TGTGCCAGTAGTACCCTAGCGGGAGGTTCGAATGAGCAGTTCTTC.

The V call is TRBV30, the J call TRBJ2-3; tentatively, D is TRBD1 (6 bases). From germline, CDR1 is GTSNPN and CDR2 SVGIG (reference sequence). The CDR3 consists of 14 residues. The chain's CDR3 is CLGAFFGGTDTQYF. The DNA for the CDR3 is TGTTTGGGGGCGTTTTTTGGTGGCACAGATACGCAGTATTTT.

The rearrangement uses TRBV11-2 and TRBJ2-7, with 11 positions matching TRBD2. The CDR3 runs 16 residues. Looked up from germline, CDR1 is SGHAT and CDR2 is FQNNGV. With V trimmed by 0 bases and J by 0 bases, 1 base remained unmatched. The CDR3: CASSLETSGDSYEQYF. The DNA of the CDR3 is TGTGCCAGCAGCTTAGAGACTAGCGGGGACTCCTACGAGCAGTACTTC.

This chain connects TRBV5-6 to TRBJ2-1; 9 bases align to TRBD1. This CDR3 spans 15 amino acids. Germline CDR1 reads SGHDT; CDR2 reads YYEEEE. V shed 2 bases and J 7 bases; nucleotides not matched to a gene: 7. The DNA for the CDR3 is TGTGCCAGCAGCTTACGACAGGGGGGATGGAATGAGCAGTTCTTC. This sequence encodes CASSLRQGGWNEQFF.

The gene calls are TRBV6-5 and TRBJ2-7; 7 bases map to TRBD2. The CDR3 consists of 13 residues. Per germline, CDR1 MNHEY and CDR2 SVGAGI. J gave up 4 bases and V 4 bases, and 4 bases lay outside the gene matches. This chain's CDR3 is CASSSPGRYEQYF. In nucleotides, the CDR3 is TGTGCCAGCAGTTCCCCCGGGAGGTACGAGCAGTACTTC.

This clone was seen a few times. The CDR3 sequence is CAWSSGRARDEQYF. CDR3 coding DNA: TGTGCCTGGAGTTCCGGGAGGGCTCGGGACGAGCAGTACTTC. The chain employs TRBV30 and TRBJ2-7, with 8 bases identical to TRBD2. The germline V gene has CDR1 GTSNPN and CDR2 SVGIG (reference sequence). V lost 2 bases, J lost 5 bases, and 8 bases stayed unmatched. This CDR3 spans 14 amino acids.

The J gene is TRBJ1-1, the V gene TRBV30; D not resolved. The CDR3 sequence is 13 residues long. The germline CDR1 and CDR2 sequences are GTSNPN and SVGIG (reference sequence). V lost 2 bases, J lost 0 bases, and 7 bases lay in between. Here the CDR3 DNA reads TGTGCCTGGAGTTGGGAGTTGAACACTGAAGCTTTCTTT. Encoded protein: CAWSWELNTEAFF.

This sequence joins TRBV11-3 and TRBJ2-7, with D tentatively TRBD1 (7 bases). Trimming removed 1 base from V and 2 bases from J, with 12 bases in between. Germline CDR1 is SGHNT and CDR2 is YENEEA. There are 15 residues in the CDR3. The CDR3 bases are TGTGCCAGCAGCTTAGGAGGCAGGGGGGCCTACGAGCAGTACTTC. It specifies CASSLGGRGAYEQYF.

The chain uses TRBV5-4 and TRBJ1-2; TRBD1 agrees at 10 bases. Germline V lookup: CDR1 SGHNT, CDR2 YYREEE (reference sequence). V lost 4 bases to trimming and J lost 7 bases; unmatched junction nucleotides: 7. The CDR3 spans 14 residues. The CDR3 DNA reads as TGTGCCAGCAGCGGTGACAGGGGGCTCGGTGGCTACACCTTC. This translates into CASSGDRGLGGYTF.

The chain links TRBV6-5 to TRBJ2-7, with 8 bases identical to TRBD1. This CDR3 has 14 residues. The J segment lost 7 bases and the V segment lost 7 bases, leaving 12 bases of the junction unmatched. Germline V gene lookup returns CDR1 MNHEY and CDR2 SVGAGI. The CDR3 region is CASNQGAGVGEQYF. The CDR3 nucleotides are TGTGCCAGCAACCAGGGGGCAGGGGTGGGGGAGCAGTACTTC.